What follows describes a single TCR beta chain. Antigen unknown. The assay that was used to sequence DNA from cultured CD4+ T cells was the Oncomine TCR Beta short-read assay. TCRdb reprocessed the PCR reads via MiXCR and lists one record per CDR3 protein. This table has roughly 10,000 distinct CDR3 sequences, 69% appearing once. This sample was taken from a study of vaccination and CD4 T cells after COVID-19. Study background: Six males and four females, two of them Hispanic, were enrolled as convalescents. Control cultures were given a CEFX pool, an HIV-1 Nef pool, or no peptide.

Germline values: CDR1 LNHDA, CDR2 SQIVND (reference sequence). This CDR3 spans 15 amino acids. Trimming pared 7 bases from V and 2 bases from J, leaving 17 bases between. The treatment was: approximately 9-day PBMC culture with coronavirus spike peptide pools or control peptides (ViraFEST assay). The source is a human donor who had recovered from COVID-19. The sequenced sample consisted of CD4+ T cells from blood, cultured in vitro. This rearrangement joins TRBV19 to TRBJ1-2; D is possibly TRBD1 (5 bases). The CDR3 region is CASISRQGENYGYTF. CDR3 bases: TGTGCCAGTATATCCAGGCAGGGAGAGAACTATGGCTACACCTTC.